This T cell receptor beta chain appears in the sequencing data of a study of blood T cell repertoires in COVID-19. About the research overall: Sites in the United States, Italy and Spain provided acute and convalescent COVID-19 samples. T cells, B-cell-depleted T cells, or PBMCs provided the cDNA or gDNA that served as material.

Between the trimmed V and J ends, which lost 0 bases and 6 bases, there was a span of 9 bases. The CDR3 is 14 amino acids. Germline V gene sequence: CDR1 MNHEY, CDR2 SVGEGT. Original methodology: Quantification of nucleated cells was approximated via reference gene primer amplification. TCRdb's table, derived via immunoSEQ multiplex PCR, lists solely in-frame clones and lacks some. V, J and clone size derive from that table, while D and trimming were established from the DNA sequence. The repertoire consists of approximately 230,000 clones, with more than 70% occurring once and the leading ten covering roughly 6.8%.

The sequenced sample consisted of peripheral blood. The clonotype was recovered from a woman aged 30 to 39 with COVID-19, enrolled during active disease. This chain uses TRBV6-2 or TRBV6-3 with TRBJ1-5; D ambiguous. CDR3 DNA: TGTGCCAGCAGTTACTCGAGTTTGCTTCAGCCCCAGCATTTT. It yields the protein CASSYSSLLQPQHF.